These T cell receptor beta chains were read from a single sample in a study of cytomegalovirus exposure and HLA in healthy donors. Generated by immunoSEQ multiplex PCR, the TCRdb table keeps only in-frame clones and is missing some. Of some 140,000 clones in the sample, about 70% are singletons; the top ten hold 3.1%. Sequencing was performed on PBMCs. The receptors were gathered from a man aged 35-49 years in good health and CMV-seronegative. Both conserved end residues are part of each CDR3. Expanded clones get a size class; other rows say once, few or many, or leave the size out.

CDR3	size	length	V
CASSPGATRGPDTQYF	NA	16	TRBV18
CASSQEVWDAEQYF	few	14	TRBV4-3
CASSTTGGYGYTF	NA	13	TRBV5-4
CASSRHPPGTSGEQETQYF	NA	19	TRBV4-1
CASSLPAGGSGGKTQYF	once	17	TRBV7-2
CASSTPTGGFAYEQYF	NA	16	TRBV21-1
CASSLERGVLDQPQHF	NA	16	TRBV5-8
CASSAGQGSLGELFF	NA	15	TRBV7-9
CAISESRTGVSNQPQHF	NA	17	TRBV10-3
CASRNGQGARGYTF	once	14	TRBV6-5
CASSRTQPQETQYF	NA	14	TRBV2
CAWSPGTESNQPQHF	NA	15	TRBV30
CASSLGPAGSEKLFF	NA	15	TRBV7-9
CASSLRGTANTEAFF	NA	15	TRBV7-9
CASSFEIGQVTTEAFF	NA	16	TRBV5-6
CASSLNRWLAGMTDTQYF	NA	18	TRBV5-1
CASSQGQGALEQYF	NA	14	TRBV11-1
CAWSIGGASTDTQYF	NA	15	TRBV30
CASEGGADEQYF	NA	12	TRBV30
CASSRDRGLTGELFF	NA	15	TRBV4-3
CASSRPLIGHNQPQHF	NA	16	TRBV5-4
CASSLSGGSPLHF	NA	13	TRBV28
CASTGLGGVYGYTF	NA	14	TRBV9
CASSWTSGTVEQFF	few	14	TRBV7-2
CASSESRTGWDPFAEAFF	NA	18	TRBV6-1
CASGQTEADTQYF	NA	13	TRBV12-5
CASSARRTGANVLTF	NA	15	TRBV27
CASSLGLEETQYF	NA	13	TRBV11-2
CASSGEGPGELFF	NA	13	TRBV5-6
CASSYDGQGVAGELFF	NA	16	TRBV6-5
CASRRQGIDEQYF	NA	13	TRBV14
CATSNRRDQPQHF	NA	13	TRBV15
CASRAGQGTGELFF	NA	14	TRBV2
CASSSRQGQNTEAFF	few	15	TRBV11-2
CASKRDRVTDTQYF	NA	14	TRBV19
CASSLKWPQGLWYGYTF	NA	17	TRBV7-2
CSYSPSGTGRSEQYF	NA	15	TRBV29-1
CASSQVGGGEAFF	NA	13	TRBV4-1
CAWQSRQGNYGYTF	NA	14	TRBV30
CASSPRTGEYYEQYF	NA	15	TRBV4-2
CSVDSGWTGKPYEQYF	NA	16	TRBV29-1
CASSPTSGAYEQYF	NA	14	TRBV4-1
CASSPPGEAAEKLFF	NA	15	TRBV18
CASSFWAGGPGEQYF	NA	15	TRBV11-2
CASGGTSGSQETQYF	NA	15	TRBV5-1
CASSGLALQTQYF	NA	13	TRBV7-7
CASSESGGRETQYF	NA	14	TRBV6-1
CASSQVQTDQPQHF	NA	14	TRBV4-1
CASSSGTSGSAGTYEQYF	NA	18	TRBV27
CASSPSSGGSVCVHEQYF	once	18	TRBV6-4
CASSALGGGSSYEQYF	once	16	TRBV9
CSAQTNTEAFF	NA	11	TRBV20-1
CASTDANGAPYNEQFF	few	16	TRBV2
CASSLWAGTGTNEQFF	NA	16	TRBV5-6
CASSLEGQGWTDTQYF	NA	16	TRBV7-2
CASSWRTGDYGYTF	NA	14	TRBV5-4
CASGLATGYEQYF	NA	13	TRBV12-5
CASSLASGSEQYF	few	13	TRBV7-6
CASSVGSGSPTNEQFF	few	16	TRBV6-4